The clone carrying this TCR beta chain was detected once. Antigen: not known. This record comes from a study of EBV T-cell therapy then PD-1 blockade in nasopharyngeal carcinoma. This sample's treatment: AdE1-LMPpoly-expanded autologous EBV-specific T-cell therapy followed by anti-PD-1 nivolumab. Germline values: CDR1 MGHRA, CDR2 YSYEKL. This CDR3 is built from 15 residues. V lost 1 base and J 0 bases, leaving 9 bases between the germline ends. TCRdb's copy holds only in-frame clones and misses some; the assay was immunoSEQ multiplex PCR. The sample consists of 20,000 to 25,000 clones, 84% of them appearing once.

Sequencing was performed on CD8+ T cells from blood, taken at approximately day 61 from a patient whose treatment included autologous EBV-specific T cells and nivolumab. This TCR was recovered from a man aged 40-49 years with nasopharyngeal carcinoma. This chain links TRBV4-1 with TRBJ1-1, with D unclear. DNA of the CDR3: TGCGCCAGCAGCCAAGCTCCAGCTCTGAACACTGAAGCTTTCTTT. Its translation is CASSQAPALNTEAFF.